Following are 15 T cell receptor beta chains from one sample sequenced in a study of spatial heterogeneity in lung cancer. Regarding time point: blood at routine non-recurrence follow-up after resection. One entry per CDR3 protein, called by TCRdb with MiXCR from the 5' RACE reads. Of roughly 45,000 distinct CDR3 sequences detected, roughly 20% appear once; the ten largest clones hold more than 7%. This material consisted of PBMCs, taken at follow-up. The source is a female donor with early-stage non-small cell lung cancer.

The chain recombines TRBV11-2 with TRBJ2-3; the match to TRBD2 covers 10 bases. This CDR3 has 16 amino acids. CDR1 is SGHAT, CDR2 FQNNGV, per germline. V lost 5 bases and J lost 7; bases outside the gene matches: 12. CDR3: CASSLRTSGRVHTQYF. As DNA, the CDR3 is TGTGCCAGCAGCCTTCGGACCAGCGGGAGGGTACATACGCAGTATTTT.

The V and J genes are TRBV7-2 and TRBJ2-4; TRBD2 is a possible D gene (6 bases). CDR1 SGHTA and CDR2 FQGNSA come from the germline V gene. V was pared by 0 bases and J by 8 bases, with 11 bases between. The CDR3 length is 14 residues. The CDR3 region has the DNA TGTGCCAGCAGCTTAGCGGGAGGAGTGGACATTCAGTACTTC. Translation: CASSLAGGVDIQYF.

This clonotype has just one count. A much bigger clone sits one base away, suggesting this may be a read error. The gene calls are TRBV6-1 and TRBJ1-1, with a possible D match to TRBD1 (6 bases). CDR1 is MNHNS and CDR2 is SASEGT in the germline V gene. The CDR3 has 14 residues. CDR3 protein: CACSEWGRGTEAFF. For the CDR3, the DNA is TGTGCCTGCAGTGAATGGGGCAGGGGCACTGAAGCTTTCTTT.

This clonotype is categorized as medium-sized (0.01 to 0.1%). V usage is TRBV7-6 and J usage is TRBJ1-1; tentatively, D is TRBD1 (6 bases). Germline V gives CDR1 SGHVS, CDR2 FNYEAQ. With 5 bases removed from V and 8 bases from J, the gap between germline ends came to 15 bases. The CDR3 length is 13 residues. CDR3 DNA sequence: TGTGCCAGCAGCCGAGGGGGGGTCGACGAAGCTTTCTTT. Translating gives CASSRGGVDEAFF.

This clonotype was detected a few times. CDR3 sequence reads: CASSLVGTGAQPQHF. The CDR3 DNA is TGTGCCAGCAGCTTAGTGGGGACAGGGGCGCAGCCCCAGCATTTT. The V gene is TRBV7-2, the J gene TRBJ1-5, with TRBD1 matching 10 bases. CDR1 and CDR2 from the germline V gene are SGHTA and FQGNSA. CDR3 length equals 15 residues. V was clipped by 1 base and J by 7 bases; unmatched bases: 4.

This clonotype was observed at least ten times. V is TRBV5-4 and J is TRBJ2-7, with D unresolved. CDR3 length: 12 amino acids. Germline-derived CDR1 and CDR2 are SGHNT and YYREEE (reference sequence). The V gene lost 0 bases and the J gene lost 5 bases, with 6 bases spanning the gap. CDR3 protein: CASSLGVDEQYF. The CDR3 DNA follows: TGTGCCAGCAGCTTGGGGGTTGACGAGCAGTACTTC.

This clonotype came up a few times. This chain uses TRBV2 with TRBJ1-6; 9 nucleotides match TRBD1. V dropped 5 bases and J dropped 10; count of bases not matched to a gene: 6. CDR1 and CDR2 from the germline V gene are SNHLY and FYNNEI. The CDR3 consists of 14 residues. The CDR3 is CASSTGTGNSPLHF. The DNA for the CDR3 is TGTGCCAGCAGTACCGGGACAGGGAACTCACCCCTCCACTTT.

V gene TRBV19 combines with J gene TRBJ2-1; D gene ambiguous. The CDR3 consists of 14 residues. CDR1 and CDR2 from the germline V gene are LNHDA and SQIVND (reference sequence). The V end lost 3 bases, the J end lost 1 base, and 7 bases lay between the germline ends. The CDR3 protein is CASSIPGSYNEQFF. The CDR3 DNA is TGTGCCAGTAGTATCCCTGGATCCTACAATGAGCAGTTCTTC.

This clonotype was counted ten times or more. Relative to the germline gene, one junction end is altered; a read error may explain this. The chain uses TRBV2 and TRBJ2-5; possibly TRBD2 for D (6 bases). The CDR3 is 11 amino acids. Germline V CDR1 and CDR2: SNHLY, FYNNEI. In DNA, the CDR3 is TGTGGCAGCGGGTACCAAGAGACCCAGTACTTC. It codes for CGSGYQETQYF.

The rearrangement links TRBV20-1 to TRBJ2-7, with 10 bases that match TRBD1. Per germline, CDR1 DFQATT and CDR2 SNEGSKA (reference sequence). CDR3 size: 15 residues. After removal of 1 base from V and 3 bases from J, the junction contained 6 bases not matched to a gene. The CDR3 protein is CSARGHRDRGYEQYF. In DNA form, the CDR3 reads TGCAGTGCTAGAGGCCACCGGGACAGGGGCTACGAGCAGTACTTC.

This clonotype has ten or more counts. The chain carries TRBV5-1 and TRBJ2-7; 7 bases fit TRBD2. With V trimmed by 4 bases and J by 5 bases, 18 bases remained unmatched. This CDR3 is 17 amino acids long. The germline V gene encodes CDR1 SGHRS and CDR2 YFSETQ. The CDR3 DNA reads as TGCGCCAGCAGCCTTACCCTGGGACGACTAGCAGGTCACGAGCAGTACTTC. Encoded protein: CASSLTLGRLAGHEQYF.

The chain has TRBV12-3 or TRBV12-4 and TRBJ1-4, with D possibly TRBD1 on 6 matching bases. The ends were cut back, 5 bases at V and 4 bases at J, with 17 bases in the middle. There are 16 residues in the CDR3. CDR3 coding DNA: TGTGCCAGCAGTCCCACGACAGGCGGGGATAATGAAAAACTGTTTTTT. It yields the protein CASSPTTGGDNEKLFF.

This clonotype was counted at least ten times. The rearrangement links TRBV20-1 to TRBJ2-7; the match to TRBD2 covers 7 bases. CDR1 DFQATT and CDR2 SNEGSKA come from the germline V gene (reference sequence). The V and J ends lost 1 base and 3 bases, in that order; junction bases with no gene match: 6. This CDR3 is built from 14 residues. CDR3 nucleotide sequence: TGCAGTGCTAGAGTGCCGGGACTACTCTACGAGCAGTACTTC. It codes for CSARVPGLLYEQYF.

This rearrangement joins TRBV7-3 to TRBJ2-1, with D possibly matching TRBD2 (5 bases). Trimming cost V 5 bases and J 6 bases, with 20 bases left between them. CDR3 length: 16 residues. Per the germline V gene, CDR1 is SGHTA and CDR2 is FQGTGA. This CDR3 reads CASSPLSRTRSNEQFF. CDR3 DNA: TGTGCCAGCAGCCCCCTGTCCCGGACTCGAAGCAATGAGCAGTTCTTC.

This clonotype showed up many times. The chain couples TRBV20-1 to TRBJ1-2; the D is unclear. The V and J ends lost 1 base and 1 base respectively, with 16 bases between them. Germline V gene data show CDR1 as DFQATT and CDR2 as SNEGSKA (reference sequence). The CDR3 contains 16 residues. CDR3 sequence (DNA): TGCAGTGCTAGAGTTAGGTCGGAGACCTTTAACTATGGCTACACCTTC. Residues: CSARVRSETFNYGYTF.